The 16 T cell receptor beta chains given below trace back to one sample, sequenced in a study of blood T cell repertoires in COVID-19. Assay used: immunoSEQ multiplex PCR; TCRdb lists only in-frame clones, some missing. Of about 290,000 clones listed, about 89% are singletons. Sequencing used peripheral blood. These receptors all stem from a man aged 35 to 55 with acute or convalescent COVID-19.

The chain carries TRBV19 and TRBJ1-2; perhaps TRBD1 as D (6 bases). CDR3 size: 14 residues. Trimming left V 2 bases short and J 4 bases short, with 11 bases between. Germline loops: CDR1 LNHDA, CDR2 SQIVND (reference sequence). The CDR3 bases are TGTGCCAGTAGTATACGCCCAGGGGTCTATGGCTACACCTTC. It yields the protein CASSIRPGVYGYTF.

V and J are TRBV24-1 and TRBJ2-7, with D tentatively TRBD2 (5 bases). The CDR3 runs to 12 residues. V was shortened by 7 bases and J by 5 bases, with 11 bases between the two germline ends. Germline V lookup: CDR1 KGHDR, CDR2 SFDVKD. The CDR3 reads CATRDGVNEQYF. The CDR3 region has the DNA TGTGCCACCAGGGACGGGGTGAACGAGCAGTACTTC.

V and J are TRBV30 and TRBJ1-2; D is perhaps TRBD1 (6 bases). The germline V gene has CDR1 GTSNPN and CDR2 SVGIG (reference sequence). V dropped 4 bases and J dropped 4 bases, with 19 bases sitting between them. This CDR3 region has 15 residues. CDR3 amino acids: CAWIPGTPRFYGYTF. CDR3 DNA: TGTGCCTGGATTCCGGGGACACCACGGTTCTATGGCTACACCTTC.

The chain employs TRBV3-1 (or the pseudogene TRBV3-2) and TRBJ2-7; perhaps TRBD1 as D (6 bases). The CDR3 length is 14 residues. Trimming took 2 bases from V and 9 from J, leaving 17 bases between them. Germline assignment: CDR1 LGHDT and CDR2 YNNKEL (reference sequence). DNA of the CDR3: TGTGCCAGCAGCCAAACAGGGTTCCTCCTCGGGCAGTACTTC. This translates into CASSQTGFLLGQYF.

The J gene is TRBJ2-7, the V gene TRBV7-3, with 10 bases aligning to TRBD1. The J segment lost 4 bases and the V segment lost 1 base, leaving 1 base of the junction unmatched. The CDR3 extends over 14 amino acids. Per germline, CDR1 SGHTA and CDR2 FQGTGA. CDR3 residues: CASSLRGQGYEQYF. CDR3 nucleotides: TGTGCCAGCAGCTTAAGGGGACAGGGGTACGAGCAGTACTTC.

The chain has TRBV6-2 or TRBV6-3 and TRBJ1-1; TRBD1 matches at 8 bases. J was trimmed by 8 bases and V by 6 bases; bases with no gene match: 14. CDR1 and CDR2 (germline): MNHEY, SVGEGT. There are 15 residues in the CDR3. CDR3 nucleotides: TGTGCCAGCAGCCGTGAAGGACTGGACAGGGCGGAAGCTTTCTTT. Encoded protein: CASSREGLDRAEAFF.

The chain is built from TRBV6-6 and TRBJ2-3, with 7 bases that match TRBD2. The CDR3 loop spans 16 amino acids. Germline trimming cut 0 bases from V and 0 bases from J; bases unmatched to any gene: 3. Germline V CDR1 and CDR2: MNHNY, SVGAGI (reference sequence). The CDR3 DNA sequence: TGTGCCAGCAGTTACTCCCCGCGGGGGAGCACAGATACGCAGTATTTT. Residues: CASSYSPRGSTDTQYF.

CDR3 in amino acids: CASSRAADTQYF. In DNA form, the CDR3 reads TGTGCCAGCAGCAGAGCCGCGGATACGCAGTATTTT. V gene TRBV9 combines with J gene TRBJ2-3; D is uncertain. The V end lost 4 bases, the J end lost 6 bases, and 9 bases lay between the germline ends. The CDR3 runs to 12 residues. Looked up from germline, CDR1 is SGDLS and CDR2 is YYNGEE.

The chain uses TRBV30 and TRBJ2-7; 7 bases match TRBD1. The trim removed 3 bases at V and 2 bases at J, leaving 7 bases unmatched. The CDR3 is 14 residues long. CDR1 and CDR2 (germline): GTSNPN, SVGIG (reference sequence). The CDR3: CAWRDRASPYEQYF. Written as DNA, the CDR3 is TGTGCCTGGAGAGACAGGGCCTCGCCCTACGAGCAGTACTTC.

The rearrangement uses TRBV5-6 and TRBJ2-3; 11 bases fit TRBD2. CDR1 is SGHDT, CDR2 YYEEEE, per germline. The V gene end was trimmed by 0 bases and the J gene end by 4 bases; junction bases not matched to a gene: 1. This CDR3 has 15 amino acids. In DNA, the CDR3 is TGTGCCAGCAGCTTGGGACTAGCGGGGTCAGATACGCAGTATTTT. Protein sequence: CASSLGLAGSDTQYF. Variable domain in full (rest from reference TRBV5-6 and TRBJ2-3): DAGVTQSPTHLIKTRGQQVTLRCSPKSGHDTVSWYQQALGQGPQFIFQYYEEEERQRGNFPDRFSGHQFPNYSSELNVNALLLGDSALYLCASSLGLAGSDTQYFGPGTRLTVL.

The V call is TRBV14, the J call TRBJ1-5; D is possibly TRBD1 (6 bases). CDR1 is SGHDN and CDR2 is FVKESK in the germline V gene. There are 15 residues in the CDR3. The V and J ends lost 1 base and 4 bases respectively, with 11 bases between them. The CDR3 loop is CASSQGTGRNQPQHF. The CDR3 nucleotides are TGTGCCAGCAGCCAAGGTACAGGGCGGAATCAGCCCCAGCATTTT.

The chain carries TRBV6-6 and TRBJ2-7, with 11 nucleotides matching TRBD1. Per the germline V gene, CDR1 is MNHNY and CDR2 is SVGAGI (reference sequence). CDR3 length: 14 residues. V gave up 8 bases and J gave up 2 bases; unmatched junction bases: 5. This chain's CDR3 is CASGTGQGAYEQYF. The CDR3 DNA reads TGTGCCAGCGGTACGGGACAGGGGGCCTACGAGCAGTACTTC.

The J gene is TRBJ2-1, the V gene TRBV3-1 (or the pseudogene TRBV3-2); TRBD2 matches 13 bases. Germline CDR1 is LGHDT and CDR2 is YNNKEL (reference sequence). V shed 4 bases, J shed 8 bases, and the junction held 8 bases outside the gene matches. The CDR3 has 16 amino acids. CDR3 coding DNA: TGTGCCAGCAGCCTACCAACTAGCGGGGGGGCCGATGAGCAGTTCTTC. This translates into CASSLPTSGGADEQFF.

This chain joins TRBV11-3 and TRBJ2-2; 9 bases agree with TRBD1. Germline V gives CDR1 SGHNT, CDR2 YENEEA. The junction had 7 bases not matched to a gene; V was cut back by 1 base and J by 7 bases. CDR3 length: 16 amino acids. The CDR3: CASSLGGDRDVGELFF. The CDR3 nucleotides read TGTGCCAGCAGCTTAGGGGGGGACAGGGACGTCGGGGAGCTGTTTTTT.

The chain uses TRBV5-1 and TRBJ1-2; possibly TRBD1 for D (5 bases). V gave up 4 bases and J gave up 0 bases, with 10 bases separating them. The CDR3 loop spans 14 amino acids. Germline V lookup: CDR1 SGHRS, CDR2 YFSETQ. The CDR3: CASSLQGSNYGYTF. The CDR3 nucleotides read TGCGCCAGCAGCCTCCAGGGCTCTAACTATGGCTACACCTTC.

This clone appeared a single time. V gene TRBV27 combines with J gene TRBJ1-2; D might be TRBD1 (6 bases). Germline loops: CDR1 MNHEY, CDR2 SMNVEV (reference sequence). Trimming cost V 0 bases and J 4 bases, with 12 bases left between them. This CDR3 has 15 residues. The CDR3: CASSLSPGRGYGYTF. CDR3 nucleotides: TGTGCCAGCAGTTTATCCCCGGGCAGGGGCTATGGCTACACCTTC.